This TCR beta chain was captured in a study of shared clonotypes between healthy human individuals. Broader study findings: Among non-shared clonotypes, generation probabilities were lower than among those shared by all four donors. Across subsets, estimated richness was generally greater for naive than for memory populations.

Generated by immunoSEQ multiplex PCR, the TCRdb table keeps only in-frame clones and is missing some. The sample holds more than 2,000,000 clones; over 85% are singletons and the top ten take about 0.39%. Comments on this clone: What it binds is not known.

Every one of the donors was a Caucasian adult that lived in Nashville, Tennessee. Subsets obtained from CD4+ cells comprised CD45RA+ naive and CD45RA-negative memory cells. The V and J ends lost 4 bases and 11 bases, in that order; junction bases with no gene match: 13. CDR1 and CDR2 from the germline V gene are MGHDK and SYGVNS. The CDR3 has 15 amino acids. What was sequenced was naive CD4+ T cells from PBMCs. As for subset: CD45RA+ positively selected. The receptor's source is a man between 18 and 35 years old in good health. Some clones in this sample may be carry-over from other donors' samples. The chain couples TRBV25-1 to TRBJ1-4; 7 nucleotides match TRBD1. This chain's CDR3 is CASSGSGTVERKLFF. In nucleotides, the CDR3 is TGTGCCAGCAGTGGGTCCGGGACAGTCGAAAGGAAACTGTTTTTT.